The 6 T cell receptor beta chains listed next were all sequenced from one sample in a study of shared clonotypes between healthy human individuals. Measured with immunoSEQ multiplex PCR; TCRdb has only the in-frame clones, and not every one. Of some 2.3 million clones in the sample, 90% to 95% are singletons; the top ten hold roughly 0.36%. Sequenced input: naive CD4+ T cells from PBMCs. Specified subset: CD45RA+ positively selected. All receptors come from a man aged 18 to 29 in good health. Some clones in this sample may be carry-over from other donors' samples.

V and J are TRBV28 and TRBJ1-4; 8 positions match TRBD1. The CDR3 covers 14 residues. Germline trimming cut 7 bases from V and 8 bases from J; bases unmatched to any gene: 9. CDR1 is MDHEN and CDR2 is SYDVKM in the germline V gene. CDR3 residues: CASKFGQGREKLFF. In DNA form, the CDR3 reads TGTGCCAGCAAGTTTGGACAGGGCCGCGAAAAACTGTTTTTT. The full variable domain, completed using reference TRBV28 and TRBJ1-4, is DVKVTQSSRYLVKRTGEKVFLECVQDMDHENMFWYRQDPGLGLRLIYFSYDVKMKEKGDIPEGYSVSREKKERFSLILESASTNQTSMYLCASKFGQGREKLFFGSGTQLSVL.

The chain uses TRBV5-1 and TRBJ2-3, with 8 bases fitting TRBD2. The CDR3 loop spans 16 amino acids. V shed 4 bases and J 4 bases; nucleotides not matched to a gene: 11. CDR1 and CDR2 from the germline V gene are SGHRS and YFSETQ. CDR3 amino acids: CASSMAGTSYPDTQYF. Written as DNA, the CDR3 is TGCGCCAGCAGCATGGCCGGGACTAGTTACCCAGATACGCAGTATTTT.

The chain carries TRBV5-1 and TRBJ2-7, with D perhaps being TRBD1 or TRBD2 (5 bases each). In germline, CDR1 is SGHRS, CDR2 YFSETQ. The CDR3 loop spans 17 amino acids. V was trimmed by 0 bases and J by 7 bases, leaving 23 bases between them. The CDR3 here is CASSLELSRDVRWEQYF. The CDR3 nucleotides read TGCGCCAGCAGCTTGGAGTTAAGTAGGGACGTTCGGTGGGAGCAGTACTTC.

The V and J genes are TRBV5-4 and TRBJ1-1; no firm D call. This CDR3 contains 13 residues. The V end lost 10 bases, the J end lost 4 bases, and 17 bases lay between the germline ends. Germline loops: CDR1 SGHNT, CDR2 YYREEE (reference sequence). CDR3: CAAAQRWGTEAFF. For the CDR3, the DNA is TGTGCCGCAGCGCAGCGGTGGGGCACTGAAGCTTTCTTT.

In its sample, this clone was seen once. This rearrangement joins TRBV19 to TRBJ2-1; D may be TRBD1 or TRBD2 (5 bases each). Deletions cut 5 bases from V and 4 bases from J, with 15 bases between. Germline values: CDR1 LNHDA, CDR2 SQIVND (reference sequence). There are 15 residues in the CDR3. The CDR3: CASSVTRDGYNEQFF. The CDR3 coding sequence is TGTGCCAGTAGTGTCACCCGGGACGGATACAATGAGCAGTTCTTC.

J is TRBJ1-3 and V is TRBV5-4; no definite D call. Trimming stripped 1 base from V and 1 base from J, with 6 bases between. This CDR3 contains 14 residues. Per the germline V gene, CDR1 is SGHNT and CDR2 is YYREEE (reference sequence). CDR3 coding DNA: TGTGCCAGCAGCTTGTCGGGTTCTGGAAACACCATATATTTT. Amino acids: CASSLSGSGNTIYF.